Only one count was recorded for the clone carrying this TCR beta chain. CDR1 is MDHEN and CDR2 is SYDVKM in the germline V gene. Germline trimming cut 2 bases from V and 2 bases from J; bases unmatched to any gene: 3. The CDR3 has 14 amino acids. Method: immunoSEQ multiplex PCR; TCRdb's copy keeps in-frame clones and lacks some. Of tens of thousands of clones in the sample, 95% to 98% are singletons; the top ten hold approximately 0.2%. These data originate in a study of technical replicates of blood from several donors. This chain connects TRBV28 to TRBJ2-7; 7 bases are a match to TRBD2. The sequenced sample consisted of T cells isolated from PBMCs. The sequence derives from a human donor in good health. CDR3 bases: TGTGCCAGCAGTTTAATGGGAGGGGCCTACGAGCAGTACTTC. Translated, it gives CASSLMGGAYEQYF.